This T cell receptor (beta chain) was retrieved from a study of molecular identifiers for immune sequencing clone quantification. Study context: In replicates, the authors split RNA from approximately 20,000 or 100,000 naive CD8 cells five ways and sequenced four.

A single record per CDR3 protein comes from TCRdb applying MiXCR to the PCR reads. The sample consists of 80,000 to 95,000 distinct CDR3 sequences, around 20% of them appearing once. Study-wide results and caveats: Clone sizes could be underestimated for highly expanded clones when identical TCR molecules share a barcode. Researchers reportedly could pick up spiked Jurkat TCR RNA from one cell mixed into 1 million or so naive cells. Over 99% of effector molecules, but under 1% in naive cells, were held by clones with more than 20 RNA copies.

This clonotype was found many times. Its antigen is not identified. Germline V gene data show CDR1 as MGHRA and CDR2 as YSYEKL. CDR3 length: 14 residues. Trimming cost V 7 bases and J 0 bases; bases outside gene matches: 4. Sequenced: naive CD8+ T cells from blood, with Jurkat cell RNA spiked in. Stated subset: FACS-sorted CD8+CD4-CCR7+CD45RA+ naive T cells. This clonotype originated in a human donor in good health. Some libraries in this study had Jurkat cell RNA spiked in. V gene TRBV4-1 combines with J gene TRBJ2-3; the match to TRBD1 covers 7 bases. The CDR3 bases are TGCGCCAGCAATGACAGGGAAAGCACAGATACGCAGTATTTT. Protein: CASNDRESTDTQYF.